This TCR beta chain was sequenced in a study of T cell responses to AZD1222 COVID-19 vaccine. General observations from the study: Among those given AZD1222, only five or six were seropositive at baseline. Sampling that yielded the repertoires occurred only after the peak T cell response.

V was cut by 4 bases and J by 7 bases, with 17 bases left in between. CDR3 length equals 13 residues. The germline V gene has CDR1 SQVTM and CDR2 ANQGSEA. Here immunoSEQ multiplex PCR was the method, and the copy in TCRdb shows in-frame clones only, minus some. The sample includes 130,000 to 150,000 clones, 88% of them seen just once. With respect to this clone: Its antigen is not identified.

The sequence derives from an adult who received the MenACWY meningococcal vaccine as a control. The sample consisted of peripheral blood, taken 28 days after the second dose of the MenACWY control vaccine. The gene calls are TRBV29-1 and TRBJ2-7, with a tentative D call TRBD2 (7 bases). CDR3 nucleotide sequence: TGCAGCGTTGCCCGTAACAGGGAGGGGGAGCAGTACTTC. Protein: CSVARNREGEQYF.